The 18 T cell receptor beta chains below come from one sample, sequenced in a study of T cells in women clearing cervical HPV infection. Data came from immunoSEQ multiplex PCR; TCRdb stores just in-frame clones and leaves some out. The sample spans 20,000 to 25,000 clones; the ten largest clones claim over 7.5%. The sequenced sample consisted of blood buffy coat. These receptors were taken from a woman aged 18 to 69 with a cervical HPV16 infection that either progressed to CIN3+ or cleared (not recorded which).

Details on this clone: The read finishes 3 residues shy of the CDR3 end, and the germline J gene is used to complete it. The chain employs TRBV5-1 and TRBJ2-5, with D unclear. The CDR3 sequence is 15 residues long. CDR1 and CDR2 (germline): SGHRS, YFSETQ. The V end lost 0 bases, the J end lost 1 base, and 10 bases lay between the germline ends. The CDR3 DNA, read in part, is TGCGCCAGCAGCTTGGCCGACGCAGGCCAAGAGACC. Its protein product is CASSLADAGQET. The whole CDR3 is CASSLADAGQETQYF. Full variable domain (rest looked up from reference TRBV5-1 and TRBJ2-5): KAGVTQTPRYLIKTRGQQVTLSCSPISGHRSVSWYQQTPGQGLQFLFEYFSETQRNKGNFPGRFSGRQFSNSRSEMNVSTLELGDSALYLCASSLADAGQETQYFGPGTRLLVL.

On this clone itself: The read ends 3 residues before the CDR3 terminus; that terminus is restored from the germline J gene. This chain joins TRBV7-2 and TRBJ1-5, with 7 bases aligning to TRBD1. CDR1 is SGHTA and CDR2 is FQGNSA in the germline V gene. This CDR3 region has 15 residues. J lost 1 base, V lost 4 bases, and 4 bases had no gene match. The CDR3 sequence: CASSWDRQSNQPQHF. The CDR3 bases that were read are TGTGCCAGCAGCTGGGACAGACAGAGCAATCAGCCC.

As concerns this clone: From the germline J gene comes the end of the CDR3, since the read stops 3 residues before it. The chain has TRBV19 and TRBJ2-7; perhaps TRBD2 as D (6 bases). CDR1 is LNHDA, CDR2 SQIVND, per germline (reference sequence). Trimming stripped 4 bases from V and 1 base from J, with 17 bases between. The CDR3 has 16 amino acids. The CDR3 DNA, read in part, is TGTGCCAGTAGTAAACATCCGGGACTCCAATCCTACGAG. It is translated as CASSKHPGLQSYE. The whole CDR3 reads CASSKHPGLQSYEQYF. The full variable domain, rest sourced from reference TRBV19 and TRBJ2-7, is DGGITQSPKYLFRKEGQNVTLSCEQNLNHDAMYWYRQDPGQGLRLIYYSQIVNDFQKGDIAEGYSVSREKKESFPLTVTSAQKNPTAFYLCASSKHPGLQSYEQYFGPGTRLTVT.

About this clone itself: Read data end 3 residues before the CDR3 end; the end is taken from the germline J gene. V is TRBV2 and J is TRBJ1-1, with D perhaps matching TRBD1 (6 bases). This CDR3 is 11 amino acids long. Germline lookup yields CDR1 SNHLY and CDR2 FYNNEI. Here the CDR3 reads CASTGGAEAFF. CDR3 DNA (partial): TGTGCCAGCACGGGGGGCGCGGAA.

For this clone: The CDR3 end falls 3 residues outside the read, so it is completed with the germline J gene. The V and J genes are TRBV19 and TRBJ2-1; maybe TRBD1 (6 bases). This CDR3 has 17 residues. V dropped 5 bases and J dropped 9 bases, with 26 bases sitting between them. Germline lookup yields CDR1 LNHDA and CDR2 SQIVND (reference sequence). Partial CDR3 DNA: TGTGCCAGTAGTGTACAGGGACAAACGGAGGTTCGTAGTGAG. This encodes CASSVQGQTEVRSE. The CDR3, in full, reads CASSVQGQTEVRSEQFF.

Worth noting for this clone: Read data end 3 residues before the CDR3 end; the end is taken from the germline J gene. The chain joins TRBV25-1 to TRBJ2-1; 9 nucleotides agree with TRBD2. The CDR3 totals 17 residues. The trim removed 1 base at V and 4 bases at J, leaving 8 bases unmatched. The germline CDR1 and CDR2 sequences are MGHDK and SYGVNS. CDR3 DNA, as far as it was read: TGTGCCAGCAGTGAATCGGCTAGCGGGGCTCTTTACAATGAG. Protein: CASSESASGALYNE. The complete CDR3 protein is CASSESASGALYNEQFF. Based on the CDR3 plus reference TRBV25-1 and TRBJ2-1, the full variable domain is EADIYQTPRYLVIGTGKKITLECSQTMGHDKMYWYQQDPGMELHLIHYSYGVNSTEKGDLSSESTVSRIRTEHFPLTLESARPSHTSQYLCASSESASGALYNEQFFGPGTRLTVL.

A note on this clone: The read terminates 3 residues before the CDR3 end, so the remaining end is supplied by the germline J gene. The V and J genes are TRBV5-1 and TRBJ1-5; no clear D. The CDR3 loop spans 13 amino acids. Germline V gene sequence: CDR1 SGHRS, CDR2 YFSETQ. With 4 bases removed from V and 9 bases from J, the gap between germline ends came to 14 bases. CDR3 bases read: TGCGCCAGCAGCCTGGAGGGTCTCGGGCCC. This encodes CASSLEGLGP. The CDR3 in full is CASSLEGLGPQHF.

Details on this clone: The read gets to within 3 residues of the CDR3 end, and the germline J gene fills in the rest. The gene calls are TRBV6-2 or TRBV6-3 and TRBJ2-1; no firm D call. Germline CDR1 is MNHEY and CDR2 is SVGEGT. V dropped 4 bases and J dropped 3 bases, with 13 bases sitting between them. The CDR3 loop spans 15 amino acids. The sequenced CDR3 bases are TGTGCCAGCAGTTCCCTAGACGTACTCTACAATGAG. Its translation is CASSSLDVLYNE. The entire CDR3 sequence reads CASSSLDVLYNEQFF.

Notes on this clone: Read sequence stops 3 residues before the CDR3 end, and the germline J gene provides the missing end. J is TRBJ1-1 and V is TRBV6-2 or TRBV6-3; D gene ambiguous. From germline, CDR1 is MNHEY and CDR2 SVGEGT. The CDR3 loop spans 15 amino acids. Trimming took 5 bases from V and 5 from J, leaving 18 bases between them. The CDR3 is CASSSPRVLGTEAFF. The sequenced part of the CDR3 DNA is TGTGCCAGCAGTAGCCCCCGGGTACTGGGTACTGAA.

Comments on this clone: The read halts 3 residues ahead of the CDR3 end, with the missing end drawn from the germline J gene. This chain links TRBV7-3 with TRBJ2-3, with a possible D match to TRBD2 (5 bases). The CDR3 length is 16 residues. Trimming shortened V by 2 bases and J by 1 base, and 13 bases separated the two germline ends. Germline V gene lookup returns CDR1 SGHTA and CDR2 FQGTGA. CDR3 bases read: TGTGCCAGCAGCTTATACACGGGGTCGGGCACAGATACG. Its protein product is CASSLYTGSGTDT. The entire CDR3 sequence reads CASSLYTGSGTDTQYF.

In the case of this clone: The read comes to an end 3 residues before the CDR3 does, leaving the germline J gene to fill in the end. The chain combines TRBV12-3 or TRBV12-4 with TRBJ2-7; TRBD2 aligns across 12 bases. The CDR3 runs to 18 residues. With V trimmed by 1 base and J by 1 base, 8 bases remained unmatched. The CDR3 bases that were read are TGTGCCAGCAGTTTAGGGGCTAGCGGGAGGGCCAAATCCTACGAG. Amino acid sequence: CASSLGASGRAKSYE. The whole CDR3 sequence reads CASSLGASGRAKSYEQYF.

In the case of this clone: The read falls 3 residues short of the CDR3 end, and the missing part is taken from the germline J gene. This chain joins TRBV12-3 or TRBV12-4 and TRBJ2-3, with 8 bases aligning to TRBD1. The CDR3 loop spans 14 amino acids. Germline trimming cut 7 bases from V and 3 bases from J; bases unmatched to any gene: 6. The CDR3 DNA, read in part, is TGTGCCAGCAACGACAGGGGAAGGACAGATACG. Its translation is CASNDRGRTDT. In full, the CDR3 reads CASNDRGRTDTQYF.

Incomplete CDR3 DNA: TGTGCCAGCAGCTTAGAGGGGGGGAACTATGGC. It yields the protein CASSLEGGNYG. The complete CDR3 reads CASSLEGGNYGYTF. The chain couples TRBV7-2 to TRBJ1-2, with TRBD1 as a possible D gene (6 bases). The read ends 3 residues before the CDR3 terminus; that terminus is restored from the germline J gene. CDR3 size: 14 residues. V dropped 1 base and J dropped 2 bases, with 8 bases sitting between them. Germline loops: CDR1 SGHTA, CDR2 FQGNSA. The full variable domain, completed using reference TRBV7-2 and TRBJ1-2, is GAGVSQSPSNKVTEKGKDVELRCDPISGHTALYWYRQSLGQGLEFLIYFQGNSAPDKSGLPSDRFSAERTGGSVSTLTIQRTQQEDSAVYLCASSLEGGNYGYTFGSGTRLTVV.

To note about this clone: Coverage ceases 3 residues before the CDR3 finishes, and the germline J gene fills in the end. This chain connects TRBV20-1 to TRBJ1-6; D is undetermined. Germline assignment: CDR1 DFQATT and CDR2 SNEGSKA (reference sequence). Deletions cut 4 bases from V and 8 bases from J, with 12 bases between. The CDR3 extends over 13 amino acids. The covered CDR3 bases are TGCAGTGCTATATCCAGTACCTATTCACCC. It specifies CSAISSTYSP. The whole CDR3 sequence reads CSAISSTYSPLHF.

Of note for this clone: The missing CDR3 end, 3 residues past where the read stops, is filled in from the germline J gene. The V and J genes are TRBV30 and TRBJ2-3; D is possibly TRBD2 (6 bases). The CDR3 has 14 residues. Deletions cut 0 bases from V and 0 bases from J, with 7 bases between. CDR1 GTSNPN and CDR2 SVGIG come from the germline V gene (reference sequence). Incomplete CDR3 DNA: TGTGCCTGGAGTGTGGGACTCAGCACAGATACG. Protein sequence: CAWSVGLSTDT. The full CDR3 sequence reads CAWSVGLSTDTQYF.

Notes on this clone: The CDR3 is cut off 3 residues early in the read; its end comes from the germline J gene. The genes are TRBV30 and TRBJ1-4; the match to TRBD1 covers 10 bases. The CDR3 has 17 amino acids. Germline V CDR1 and CDR2: GTSNPN, SVGIG (reference sequence). V dropped 3 bases and J dropped 0; count of bases not matched to a gene: 7. The CDR3 sequence is CAWRNRDRGATNEKLFF. Incomplete CDR3 DNA: TGTGCCTGGAGGAACCGGGACAGGGGTGCAACTAATGAAAAA.

Note on this clone: With the read ending 3 residues before the CDR3 end, the germline J gene is used to fill in that end. This chain links TRBV7-8 with TRBJ1-6; TRBD1 aligns across 7 bases. Per the germline V gene, CDR1 is SGHVS and CDR2 is FQNEAQ. The CDR3 is made up of 14 amino acids. The V gene end was trimmed by 1 base and the J gene end by 11 bases; junction bases not matched to a gene: 5. The chain's CDR3 is CASSLGQGFPPLHF. The CDR3 DNA, read in part, is TGTGCCAGCAGCTTAGGACAGGGTTTCCCACCC.

Details on this clone: The CDR3 end lies 3 residues beyond the end of the read and is filled in from the germline J gene. The chain recombines TRBV20-1 with TRBJ2-3; TRBD2 aligns across 11 bases. The CDR3 totals 14 residues. The V segment lost 6 bases and the J segment 4 bases; nucleotides outside the gene matches: 6. CDR1 is DFQATT and CDR2 is SNEGSKA in the germline V gene (reference sequence). The covered CDR3 bases are TGCAGTGCAATTAGCGGGGGGGCTGCAGATACG. Residues: CSAISGGAADT. The CDR3, in full, reads CSAISGGAADTQYF.